This T cell receptor beta chain was identified in a study of CD8 T cells in Susac syndrome. About 0.5 to 1 ug RNA was reverse transcribed with random hexamers. TCR beta CDR3 was amplified by immunoSEQ multiplex PCR. This amplification extended across 54 Vbeta and 13 Jbeta segments. TCRdb independently ran MiXCR on the immunoSEQ multiplex PCR reads; one entry per CDR3 protein. The sample contains 120,000 or so distinct CDR3 sequences, roughly 96% of which appear only once. Sequencing of TCR beta was performed on blood CD8+ T cells and on blood CD4+ T cells. Negative isolation was applied to CD8+ and CD4+ T cells, and FACS enrichment was applied to TEMRA cells. This CDR3 is 16 amino acids long. Germline CDR1 is SGHVS and CDR2 is FNYEAQ. The J segment lost 1 base and the V segment lost 1 base, leaving 5 bases of the junction unmatched.

This clonotype originated in a human donor in good health. The chain combines TRBV7-6 with TRBJ2-5; TRBD2 agrees at 8 bases. Sequences were obtained from CD4+ T cells from PBMCs. The CDR3 spells CASSLGGLVAQETQYF. The DNA of the CDR3 is TGTGCCAGCAGCTTAGGGGGACTAGTGGCCCAAGAGACCCAGTACTTC. Using reference TRBV7-6 and TRBJ2-5 for the parts outside the CDR3, the full variable domain is GAGVSQSPRYKVTKRGQDVALRCDPISGHVSLYWYRQALGQGPEFLTYFNYEAQQDKSGLPNDRFSAERPEGSISTLTIQRTEQRDSAMYRCASSLGGLVAQETQYFGPGTRLLVL.